This T cell receptor (beta chain) was identified in a study of blood T cell repertoires in COVID-19. Here immunoSEQ multiplex PCR was the method, and the copy in TCRdb shows in-frame clones only, minus some. Here the sample spans 300,000 to 400,000 clones, around nine tenths being singletons. This CDR3 comprises 19 residues. The trim removed 5 bases at V and 2 bases at J, leaving 17 bases unmatched. Germline CDR1 reads LGHNT; CDR2 reads FRNRAP. Sequenced input: PBMCs or T cells enriched from blood (not recorded which). This receptor was taken from a woman between 25 and 40 years old with acute COVID-19. The chain carries TRBV12-5 and TRBJ1-3; 8 bases align to TRBD1. The CDR3 reads CASGLTGTGALRPGNTIYF. CDR3 nucleotides: TGTGCTAGTGGTCTCACCGGGACAGGAGCCCTGCGGCCTGGAAACACCATATATTTT.